These 18 T cell receptor beta chains came from one sample sequenced in a study of T-cell reconstitution after alpha-beta-depleted transplantation in children. As it was prepared, the TCRbeta library received unique molecular identifiers. One entry per CDR3 protein results from TCRdb running MiXCR on the PCR reads. The sample holds approximately 490,000 distinct CDR3 sequences, approximately 13% seen once. Material: PBMCs from the stem cell graft donor, obtained from the stem cell graft. The receptors shown here come from a human donor who donated a stem cell graft to a child with combined immunodeficiency.

V and J are TRBV2 and TRBJ2-1; D assignment may be TRBD1 or TRBD2 (5 bases each). V lost 4 bases and J 5 bases, leaving 6 bases between the germline ends. CDR1 and CDR2 (germline): SNHLY, FYNNEI. CDR3 size: 12 residues. The CDR3 nucleotides are TGTGCCAGCAGTGGGGACCACAATGAGCAGTTCTTC. Protein sequence: CASSGDHNEQFF.

The V and J genes are TRBV20-1 and TRBJ2-3; no clear D gene. Trimming took 5 bases from V and 2 from J, leaving 8 bases between them. Germline V lookup: CDR1 DFQATT, CDR2 SNEGSKA (reference sequence). The CDR3 has 12 residues. The CDR3 reads CSAPSPTDTQYF. CDR3 sequence (DNA): TGCAGTGCTCCGAGTCCCACAGATACGCAGTATTTT.

This clonotype was counted many times. V is TRBV5-1 and J is TRBJ2-1, with D possibly called TRBD1 or TRBD2 (5 bases each). The length of the CDR3 is 13 residues. Between the trimmed V and J ends, which lost 4 bases and 7 bases, there was a span of 12 bases. Germline V gives CDR1 SGHRS, CDR2 YFSETQ. The CDR3 region has the DNA TGCGCCAGCAGCCCAGGGAGCGCGAATGAGCAGTTCTTC. This encodes CASSPGSANEQFF. The full variable domain, completed using reference TRBV5-1 and TRBJ2-1, is KAGVTQTPRYLIKTRGQQVTLSCSPISGHRSVSWYQQTPGQGLQFLFEYFSETQRNKGNFPGRFSGRQFSNSRSEMNVSTLELGDSALYLCASSPGSANEQFFGPGTRLTVL.

This clonotype has a count of ten or more. The CDR3 DNA sequence: TGTGCCAGCAGCCCTCGAAATTTCAGGGGGGCCCAGTACTTC. Amino acid sequence: CASSPRNFRGAQYF. This chain joins TRBV12-3 or TRBV12-4 and TRBJ2-5; tentative D call: TRBD1 (7 bases). The V gene lost 6 bases and the J gene lost 9 bases, with 20 bases spanning the gap. CDR3 length: 14 residues.

The chain uses TRBV6-1 and TRBJ2-1; 12 nucleotides agree with TRBD2. Germline trimming cut 5 bases from V and 2 bases from J; bases unmatched to any gene: 4. Germline loops: CDR1 MNHNS, CDR2 SASEGT. There are 16 residues in the CDR3. CDR3 sequence: CASSPSGRATYNEQFF. The CDR3 DNA reads as TGTGCCAGCAGTCCTAGCGGGAGGGCTACCTACAATGAGCAGTTCTTC.

The V and J genes are TRBV7-2 and TRBJ2-7; 9 bases match TRBD2. Germline V gene sequence: CDR1 SGHTA, CDR2 FQGNSA. The CDR3 has 14 residues. Losses at the gene ends were 1 base for V and 6 bases for J; bases not matched to a gene: 4. The chain's CDR3 is CASSLVVAGAEQYF. The CDR3 DNA sequence: TGTGCCAGCAGCTTAGTTGTAGCGGGAGCCGAGCAGTACTTC. The whole variable domain, remainder taken from reference TRBV7-2 and TRBJ2-7, is GAGVSQSPSNKVTEKGKDVELRCDPISGHTALYWYRQSLGQGLEFLIYFQGNSAPDKSGLPSDRFSAERTGGSVSTLTIQRTQQEDSAVYLCASSLVVAGAEQYFGPGTRLTVT.

This clonotype was counted many times. This chain connects TRBV20-1 to TRBJ2-3; 9 bases are shared with TRBD2. The ends lost 3 bases at V and 2 bases at J; junction bases unmatched: 6. Germline loops: CDR1 DFQATT, CDR2 SNEGSKA (reference sequence). There are 15 residues in the CDR3. The CDR3: CSASIAGGITDTQYF. The CDR3 DNA sequence: TGCAGTGCTAGCATCGCGGGGGGGATCACAGATACGCAGTATTTT.

The V gene is TRBV7-9, the J gene TRBJ2-7; possibly TRBD1 for D (5 bases). Trimming removed 8 bases from V and 4 bases from J, with 12 bases in between. CDR1 and CDR2 (germline): SEHNR, FQNEAQ (reference sequence). CDR3 length equals 12 residues. Here the CDR3 reads CASFRVGYEQYF. In nucleotides, the CDR3 is TGTGCCAGCTTCAGGGTGGGGTACGAGCAGTACTTC.

This clonotype was observed many times. The rearrangement joins TRBV7-8 to TRBJ2-3; D possibly corresponds to TRBD2 (5 bases). V lost 4 bases and J 6 bases, leaving 11 bases between the germline ends. The V gene's germline CDR1 is SGHVS and CDR2 FQNEAQ. The CDR3 runs 13 residues. CDR3 in amino acids: CASSWGSGDTQYF. CDR3 nucleotide sequence: TGTGCCAGCAGCTGGGGTTCGGGGGATACGCAGTATTTT.

The J gene is TRBJ2-2, the V gene TRBV12-3 or TRBV12-4; a possible D gene is TRBD2 (7 bases). V lost 7 bases to trimming and J lost 3 bases, with 18 bases between them. CDR3 size: 16 residues. In DNA, the CDR3 is TGTGCCAGCATTCCCTTAGGGGGGGGCGACACCGGGGAGCTGTTTTTT. Protein: CASIPLGGGDTGELFF.

This clonotype was counted only a few times. The chain recombines TRBV7-8 with TRBJ2-6; the D gene is possibly TRBD1 (6 bases). The V end lost 6 bases, the J end lost 4 bases, and 25 bases lay between the germline ends. CDR3 length: 19 amino acids. Germline V gene sequence: CDR1 SGHVS, CDR2 FQNEAQ. The chain's CDR3 is CASSSRSPRTGSGANVLTF. In nucleotides, the CDR3 is TGTGCCAGCAGTTCTAGAAGCCCAAGAACAGGGTCCGGGGCCAACGTCCTGACTTTC. The entire variable domain, with the rest obtained from reference TRBV7-8 and TRBJ2-6, is as follows: GAGVSQSPRYKVAKRGQDVALRCDPISGHVSLFWYQQALGQGPEFLTYFQNEAQLDKSGLPSDRFFAERPEGSVSTLKIQRTQQEDSAVYLCASSSRSPRTGSGANVLTFGAGSRLTVL.

This clonotype has a handful of counts. The V call is TRBV20-1, the J call TRBJ1-6, with D possibly matching TRBD1 (5 bases). CDR1 and CDR2 (germline): DFQATT, SNEGSKA (reference sequence). CDR3 length: 14 residues. Trimming cost V 0 bases and J 8 bases, with 11 bases left between them. CDR3 region: CSARDRGLDSPLHF. Here the CDR3 DNA reads TGCAGTGCTAGAGACCGGGGGTTGGATTCACCCCTCCACTTT.

The rearrangement links TRBV11-1 to TRBJ2-1, with 14 bases lining up with TRBD2. Trimming cost V 6 bases and J 7 bases; bases outside gene matches: 8. Germline V lookup: CDR1 SGHAT, CDR2 FQDESV (reference sequence). The CDR3 has 16 residues. The DNA of the CDR3 is TGTGCCAGCAGAAACGGACTAGCGGGGGGCAGTAATGAGCAGTTCTTC. Amino acid sequence: CASRNGLAGGSNEQFF.

This clonotype showed up just a few times. This sequence joins TRBV9 and TRBJ1-6; 7 bases are shared with TRBD1. In germline, CDR1 is SGDLS, CDR2 YYNGEE. V lost 3 bases to trimming and J lost 7 bases; unmatched junction nucleotides: 7. The length of the CDR3 is 15 residues. CDR3 protein: CASSAPQGKNSPLHF. The DNA of the CDR3 is TGTGCCAGCAGCGCACCACAGGGGAAGAATTCACCCCTCCACTTT.

This clonotype came up many times. The V gene is TRBV6-2 or TRBV6-3, the J gene TRBJ2-7, with D unresolved. The germline gives CDR1 MNHEY, CDR2 SVGEGT. CDR3 length: 13 amino acids. The ends were cut back, 5 bases at V and 2 bases at J, with 10 bases in the middle. CDR3 sequence (DNA): TGTGCCAGCAGTCGACTGCAAGCCTACGAGCAGTACTTC. This sequence encodes CASSRLQAYEQYF.

V is TRBV9 and J is TRBJ1-2; 8 nucleotides line up with TRBD1. The CDR3 contains 15 residues. Germline loops: CDR1 SGDLS, CDR2 YYNGEE. V shed 4 bases, J shed 0 bases, and the junction held 5 bases outside the gene matches. The CDR3 sequence: CASSSGTGPNYGYTF. As DNA, the CDR3 is TGTGCCAGCAGCTCGGGGACAGGACCTAACTATGGCTACACCTTC.

The chain recombines TRBV7-8 with TRBJ1-5; D may be TRBD1 (5 bases). This CDR3 region has 15 residues. The ends were cut back, 1 base at V and 5 bases at J, with 12 bases in the middle. Germline V lookup: CDR1 SGHVS, CDR2 FQNEAQ. The CDR3 loop is CASSLEWAGHQPQHF. In DNA, the CDR3 is TGTGCCAGCAGCTTAGAATGGGCAGGGCATCAGCCCCAGCATTTT.

A note on this clonotype: Since the CDR3 does not end with the conserved phenylalanine or tryptophan, this likely comes from a read error. The V gene is TRBV12-3 or TRBV12-4, the J gene TRBJ1-4, with 7 bases matching TRBD1. The V segment lost 4 bases and the J segment 7 bases; nucleotides outside the gene matches: 6. The CDR3 covers 14 residues. The CDR3 loop reads CASSSGQMGEKLFS. As DNA, the CDR3 is TGTGCCAGCAGTTCGGGACAGATGGGTGAAAAACTGTTTTCT.